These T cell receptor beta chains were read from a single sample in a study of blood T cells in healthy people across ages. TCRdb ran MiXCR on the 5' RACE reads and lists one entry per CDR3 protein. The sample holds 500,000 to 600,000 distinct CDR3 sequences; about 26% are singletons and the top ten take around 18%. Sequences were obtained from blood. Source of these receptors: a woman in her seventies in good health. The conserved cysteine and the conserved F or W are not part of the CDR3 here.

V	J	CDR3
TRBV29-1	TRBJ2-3	SVSAGEVTDTQY
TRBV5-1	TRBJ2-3	ASSFGHRTDTQY
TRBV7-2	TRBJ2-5	ASSHYSSDETQY
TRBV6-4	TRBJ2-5	ASSQPRRAQETQY
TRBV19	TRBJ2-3	ASRSTGAKDTQY
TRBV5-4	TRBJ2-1	ASSLSAGGSYNEQF
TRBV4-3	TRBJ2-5	ASSQVLAGSRETQY
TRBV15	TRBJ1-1	ATSRGDRYTETF
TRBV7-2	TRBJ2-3	ASSLSRTRGY
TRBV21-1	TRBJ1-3	ASSKLSHRGNTIY
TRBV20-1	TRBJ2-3	SASRASGPTDTQY
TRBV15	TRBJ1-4	ATSREAGFSRKLF
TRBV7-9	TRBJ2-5	ASSPPPVGAETQY
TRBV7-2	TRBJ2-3	ASSFTGLAGGRGDTQY
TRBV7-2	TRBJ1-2	ASSLVRTGGLNGYT
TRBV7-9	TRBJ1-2	ASSRQGIGYGYT
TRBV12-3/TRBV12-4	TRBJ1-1	ASSTRSGTNTEAF
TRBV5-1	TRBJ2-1	ASSRGGPSHYNEQF
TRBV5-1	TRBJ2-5	ASSWDILKETQY
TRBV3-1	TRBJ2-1	ASSQAVLAWNEQF
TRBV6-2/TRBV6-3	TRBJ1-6	ASRRGNSPLH
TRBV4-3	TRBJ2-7	ASSQDYRSSGKNYEQY
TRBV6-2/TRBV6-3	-	ASSYMDSEQY
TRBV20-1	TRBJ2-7	SAPRTSGGPSYEQY
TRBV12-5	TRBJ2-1	ASGQGTSGNNEQF